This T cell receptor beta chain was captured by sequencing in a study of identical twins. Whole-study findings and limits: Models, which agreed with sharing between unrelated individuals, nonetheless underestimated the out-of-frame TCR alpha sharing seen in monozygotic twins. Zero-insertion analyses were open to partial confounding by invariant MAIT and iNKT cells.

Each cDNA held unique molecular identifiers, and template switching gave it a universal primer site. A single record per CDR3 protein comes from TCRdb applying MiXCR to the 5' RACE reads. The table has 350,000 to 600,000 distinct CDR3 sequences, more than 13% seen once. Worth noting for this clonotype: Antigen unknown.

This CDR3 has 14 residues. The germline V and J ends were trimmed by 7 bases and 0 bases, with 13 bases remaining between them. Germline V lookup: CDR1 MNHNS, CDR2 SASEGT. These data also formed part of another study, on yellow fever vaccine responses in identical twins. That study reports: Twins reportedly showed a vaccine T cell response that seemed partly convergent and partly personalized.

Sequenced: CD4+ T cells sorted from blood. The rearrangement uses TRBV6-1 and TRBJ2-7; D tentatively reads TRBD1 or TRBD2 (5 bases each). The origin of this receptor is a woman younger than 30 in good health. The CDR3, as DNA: TGTGCCAGCATCCCGGGGCAGGCCTCCTACGAGCAGTACTTC. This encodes CASIPGQASYEQYF.